This TCR beta chain was observed in a study of vaccination and CD4 T cells after COVID-19. Study findings and constraints: Going from around 20 to 38, median SARS-CoV-2-reactive clonotypes did not rise significantly.

Sequenced with the Oncomine TCR Beta short-read assay was DNA taken from cultured CD4+ T cells. In TCRdb, the PCR reads were re-called with MiXCR into one record per CDR3 protein. In the table there are roughly 17,000 distinct CDR3 sequences, 55% of which are singletons. Regarding this clonotype: The antigen is not known.

Treatment given: approximately nine-day PBMC culture with coronavirus spike peptide pools or control peptides (ViraFEST assay). The ViraFEST method relied on peptide pools to expand antigen-specific T cells, followed by TCR sequencing. CDR1 and CDR2 (germline): DFQATT, SNEGSKA (reference sequence). The CDR3 sequence is 18 residues long. V was clipped by 3 bases and J by 1 base; unmatched bases: 10. The clonotype was recovered from a human donor who had recovered from COVID-19. The sample was CD4+ T cells from blood, cultured in vitro. V and J are TRBV20-1 and TRBJ2-1; 12 nucleotides match TRBD2. The DNA of the CDR3 is TGCAGTGCTAGGTCACTAGCGGGAGGACGTGAGTCCTACAATGAGCAGTTCTTC. Protein product: CSARSLAGGRESYNEQFF.